These 17 T cell receptor beta chains originate from one sample sequenced in a study of T cells expressing NK-cell markers. TCRdb re-called the 5' RACE reads and catalogs CDR3 proteins one per entry, DNA excluded. This sample's table has around 470,000 distinct CDR3 sequences. The specimen was blood T cells: a sorted CD56 or NKG2C T cell subset, CD4+ or CD8+ T cells, or bulk PBMC T cells (not recorded which). These receptors all come from a woman aged 45 to 65 in good health.

CDR3 amino acids: CASSFNLGGRPTGELFF. This chain links TRBV12-3 or TRBV12-4 with TRBJ2-2; there is no DNA to check the TCRdb D call of TRBD1. This CDR3 comprises 17 residues.

V and J are TRBV5-1 and TRBJ2-1; the TRBD2 assignment by TCRdb is unverifiable without DNA. The CDR3 is 14 residues long. The germline V gene has CDR1 SGHRS and CDR2 YFSETQ. Here the CDR3 reads CASEASGSPNEQFF.

This rearrangement joins TRBV5-1 to TRBJ2-2; without DNA, the TCRdb call of TRBD1 cannot be checked. The CDR3 covers 15 residues. Germline lookup yields CDR1 SGHRS and CDR2 YFSETQ. This chain's CDR3 is CASRPDRGGTGELFF.

The chain employs TRBV5-1 and TRBJ2-2. From germline, CDR1 is SGHRS and CDR2 YFSETQ. The CDR3 sequence is 15 residues long. CDR3 residues: CASSLTATNTGELFF.

The V call is TRBV6-1, the J call TRBJ2-1; TCRdb's assignment of TRBD1 cannot be checked, as there is no DNA. The CDR3 has 12 residues. CDR1 is MNHNS and CDR2 is SASEGT in the germline V gene. CDR3 region: CATQRGGNEQFF.

The chain combines TRBV9 with TRBJ2-3; TCRdb calls TRBD2, which cannot be checked without DNA. This CDR3 spans 15 amino acids. Germline-derived CDR1 and CDR2 are SGDLS and YYNGEE. CDR3 protein: CASSVGGLGRDTQYF.

CDR3 amino acids: CASSLVFGLAGDFYEQYF. V and J are TRBV7-8 and TRBJ2-7; as DNA is missing, the TRBD2 call by TCRdb cannot be tested. Germline lookup yields CDR1 SGHVS and CDR2 FQNEAQ. The length of the CDR3 is 18 residues.

CDR3 in amino acids: CASSQGIAVSSGANVLTF. V usage is TRBV4-1 and J usage is TRBJ2-6; as DNA is missing, the TRBD2 call by TCRdb cannot be tested. The CDR3 totals 18 residues. Germline V CDR1 and CDR2: MGHRA, YSYEKL.

The chain recombines TRBV6-1 with TRBJ2-5; absent DNA, TCRdb's TRBD1 call cannot be checked. This CDR3 comprises 13 residues. The germline gives CDR1 MNHNS, CDR2 SASEGT. The CDR3 loop reads CASRRGREETQYF.

The rearrangement links TRBV12-3 or TRBV12-4 to TRBJ2-1; TCRdb reports TRBD2, a call that lacks DNA to check it against. The CDR3 length is 17 residues. CDR3 protein: CASRLSGAVSSYNEQFF.

The chain carries TRBV9 and TRBJ2-1; the D call from TCRdb, TRBD1, cannot be confirmed without DNA. The germline V gene encodes CDR1 SGDLS and CDR2 YYNGEE. The CDR3 totals 15 residues. The CDR3 here is CASSARDGDINEQFF.

This sequence joins TRBV20-1 and TRBJ2-3; checking the TCRdb D call of TRBD2 is not possible without DNA. The CDR3 loop spans 15 amino acids. CDR1 and CDR2 (germline): DFQATT, SNEGSKA (reference sequence). The CDR3 reads CSASIRLAFTDTQYF.

The chain combines TRBV2 with TRBJ1-1; TCRdb gives TRBD1 as the D gene, but with no DNA this cannot be confirmed. The CDR3 runs to 15 residues. Germline CDR1 SNHLY, CDR2 FYNNEI. This CDR3 is CASRVQGGKNTEAFF.

The chain has TRBV6-1 and TRBJ1-5. From germline, CDR1 is MNHNS and CDR2 SASEGT. The CDR3 runs to 14 residues. CDR3 loop: CASRRTSSNQPQHF.

This chain's CDR3 is CASRPHPPSTDTQYF. The chain carries TRBV12-3 or TRBV12-4 and TRBJ2-3; no DNA is available, so the TRBD2 call from TCRdb remains unchecked. The CDR3 covers 15 residues.

The chain joins TRBV20-1 to TRBJ1-2. The V gene's germline CDR1 is DFQATT and CDR2 SNEGSKA (reference sequence). The CDR3 sequence is 14 residues long. CDR3 loop: CSARNPQTTWGYTF.

The chain links TRBV5-1 to TRBJ2-3; TCRdb's D call, TRBD1, is unchecked because there is no DNA. This CDR3 has 14 amino acids. Looked up from germline, CDR1 is SGHRS and CDR2 is YFSETQ. Here the CDR3 reads CASSSGQNTDTQYF. The full variable domain, rest sourced from reference TRBV5-1 and TRBJ2-3, is KAGVTQTPRYLIKTRGQQVTLSCSPISGHRSVSWYQQTPGQGLQFLFEYFSETQRNKGNFPGRFSGRQFSNSRSEMNVSTLELGDSALYLCASSSGQNTDTQYFGPGTRLTVL.